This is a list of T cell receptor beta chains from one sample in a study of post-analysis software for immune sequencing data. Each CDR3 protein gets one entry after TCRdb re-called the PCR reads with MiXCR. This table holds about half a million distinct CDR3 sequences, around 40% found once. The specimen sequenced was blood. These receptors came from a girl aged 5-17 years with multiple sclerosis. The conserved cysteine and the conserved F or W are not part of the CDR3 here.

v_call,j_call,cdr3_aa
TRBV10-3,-,AISESPGGSYEQY
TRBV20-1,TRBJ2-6,SARVSGANVLT
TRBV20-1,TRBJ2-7,SAVPRQGSYEQY
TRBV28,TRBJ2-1,ASSTSGISYNEQF
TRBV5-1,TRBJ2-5,ASSLEGRGIQETQY
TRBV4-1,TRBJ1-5,ASSLDGNSNQPQH
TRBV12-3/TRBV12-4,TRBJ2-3,ASGLTTDTQY
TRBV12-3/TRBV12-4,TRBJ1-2,ASSFRQYGYT
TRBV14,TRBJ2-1,ASSQDLTSGYNEQF
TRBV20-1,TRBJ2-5,SAPGQVQETQY
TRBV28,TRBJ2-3,ASSSGTISTDTQY
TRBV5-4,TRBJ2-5,ASSLGTKQETQY
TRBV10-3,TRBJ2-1,AISGGQGDGDEQF
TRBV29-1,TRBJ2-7,SVEGMVGADEQY
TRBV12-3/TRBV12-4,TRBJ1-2,ASSLRAIYGYT
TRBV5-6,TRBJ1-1,ASSLDRWNTEAF
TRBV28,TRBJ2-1,ASSSGGTGYNEQF
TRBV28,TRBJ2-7,ASNGGKTYEQY
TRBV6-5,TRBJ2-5,ASRRVGGTEQETQY
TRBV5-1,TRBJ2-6,ASSLGGPPSGANVLT
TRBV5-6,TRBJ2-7,ASSLSFLTVRFNEQY
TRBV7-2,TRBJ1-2,ASTSKPRDNRDYGYT
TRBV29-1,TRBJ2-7,SVEEKRSSGVRGGRYEQY
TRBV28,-,ASSSAGTPNYEQY
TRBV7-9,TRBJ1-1,ASSSHDIQGVRAEAF
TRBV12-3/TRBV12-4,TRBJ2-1,ASSLFGSSYEQF
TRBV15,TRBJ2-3,ATSISGGTDTQY
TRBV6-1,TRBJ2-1,ASSGPILAGGRYNEQF
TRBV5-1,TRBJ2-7,ASSLSPDKRNYEQY